The source of this T cell receptor (beta chain) is a study of cytomegalovirus exposure and HLA in healthy donors. Study at large: HLA-typed donors contributed 80 million or so unique TCRs, which were held in an early data release. When 350 to 400 donors were genotyped, roughly 80% of them were found to fall in the Caucasian-associated ancestry cluster.

CDR3 length equals 18 residues. V dropped 5 bases and J dropped 5; count of bases not matched to a gene: 15. CDR1 and CDR2 from the germline V gene are PRHDT and FYEKMQ (reference sequence). PCR involved 60 Vbeta and 13 Jbeta primers. Generated by immunoSEQ multiplex PCR, the TCRdb table keeps only in-frame clones and is missing some. The table shows about 130,000 clones, with approximately 82% occurring only once. Findings of the study overall: Compared with the roughly 670-donor mean, an Asian-associated ancestry cluster reportedly had fewer N-insertions, according to a later analysis. The study found most TCR sequences rare, yet found some public TCRs in many donors.

Of note for this clone: The target antigen is unknown.

The gene calls are TRBV13 and TRBJ2-2; 9 positions agree with TRBD1. This sequence originates from a man aged 45-65 years in good health and CMV-seronegative. The source material was PBMCs. DNA for the CDR3: TGTGCCAGCAGCCCTCGAGGTTGGGACAGGGTTGGTACCGGGGAGCTGTTTTTT. Protein product: CASSPRGWDRVGTGELFF.